This T cell receptor (beta chain) was identified during a study of T cell responses to AZD1222 COVID-19 vaccine. Data came from immunoSEQ multiplex PCR; TCRdb stores just in-frame clones and leaves some out. The profile covers roughly 150,000 clones, with about 93% appearing a single time and more than 3.5% taken by the ten largest. Worth noting for this clone: What it recognizes is unknown.

Study observations and caveats: Unmutated variant regions are reportedly the target of nearly half of TCRs that are spike-specific. Baseline seropositivity occurred in only a handful of AZD1222 recipients. Breadth and depth of Spike-specific TCRs rose after two AZD1222 doses.

This CDR3 comprises 17 residues. Per the germline V gene, CDR1 is LNHDA and CDR2 is SQIVND (reference sequence). V lost 7 bases and J lost 7, with 26 bases in between. The receptor comes from an adult in good health. The chain has TRBV19 and TRBJ2-1, with D possibly TRBD1 on 6 matching bases. Material: peripheral blood, obtained on day 0 of AZD1222 vaccination. The DNA for the CDR3 is TGTGCCAGTACTAATCGGGCTCAGGGGTTGGGGTGGAATGAGCAGTTCTTC. This encodes CASTNRAQGLGWNEQFF. The full variable domain, with the rest looked up from reference TRBV19 and TRBJ2-1, is DGGITQSPKYLFRKEGQNVTLSCEQNLNHDAMYWYRQDPGQGLRLIYYSQIVNDFQKGDIAEGYSVSREKKESFPLTVTSAQKNPTAFYLCASTNRAQGLGWNEQFFGPGTRLTVL.